This T cell receptor (beta chain) was found in a study of cytomegalovirus exposure and HLA in healthy donors. V was trimmed by 3 bases and J by 0 bases, leaving 11 bases between them. Germline CDR1 MNHEY, CDR2 SMNVEV (reference sequence). CDR3 length equals 16 residues. PCR primers comprised 60 Vbeta and 13 Jbeta primers. Clones were sequenced by immunoSEQ multiplex PCR, and TCRdb holds only the in-frame ones, with some missing. Of about 120,000 clones in the sample, less than 80% were seen once. This receptor was identified in a man aged 30 to 39 in good health and CMV-seronegative. The chain uses TRBV27 and TRBJ1-4; the D is unclear. Sequencing was carried out using PBMCs. The CDR3 DNA reads TGTGCCAGCAGTTTTCGGAGCTTTGCAACTAATGAAAAACTGTTTTTT. Protein: CASSFRSFATNEKLFF.